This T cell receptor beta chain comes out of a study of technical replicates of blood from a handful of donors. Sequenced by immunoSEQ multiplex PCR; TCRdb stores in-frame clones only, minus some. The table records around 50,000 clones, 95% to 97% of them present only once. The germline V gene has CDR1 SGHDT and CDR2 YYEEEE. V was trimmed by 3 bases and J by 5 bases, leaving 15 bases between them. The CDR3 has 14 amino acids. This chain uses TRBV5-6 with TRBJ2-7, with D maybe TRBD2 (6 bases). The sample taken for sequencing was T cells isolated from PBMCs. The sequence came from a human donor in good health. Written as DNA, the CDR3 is TGTGCCAGCAGCTGGAGGGCAGGGACCAACGAGCAGTACTTC. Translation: CASSWRAGTNEQYF.